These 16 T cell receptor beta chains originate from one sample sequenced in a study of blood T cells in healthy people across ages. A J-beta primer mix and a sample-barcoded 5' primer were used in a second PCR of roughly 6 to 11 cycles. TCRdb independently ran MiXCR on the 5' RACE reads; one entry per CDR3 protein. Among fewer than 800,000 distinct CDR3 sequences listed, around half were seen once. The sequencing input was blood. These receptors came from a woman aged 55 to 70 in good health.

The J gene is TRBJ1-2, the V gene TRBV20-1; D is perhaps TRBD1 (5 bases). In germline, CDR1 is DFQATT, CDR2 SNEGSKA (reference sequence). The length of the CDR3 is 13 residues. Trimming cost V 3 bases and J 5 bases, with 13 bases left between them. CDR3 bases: TGCAGTGCTAGCGAGTCAGGGTCATATGGCTACACCTTC. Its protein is CSASESGSYGYTF.

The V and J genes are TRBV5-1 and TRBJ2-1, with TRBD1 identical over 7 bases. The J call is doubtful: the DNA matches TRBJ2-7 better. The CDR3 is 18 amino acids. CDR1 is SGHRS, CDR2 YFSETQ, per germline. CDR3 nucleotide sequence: TGCGCCAGCAGCCGCCAGTCAGGGGGTTCTTCTTCCTACAATGAGCAGTACTTC. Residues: CASSRQSGGSSSYNEQYF.

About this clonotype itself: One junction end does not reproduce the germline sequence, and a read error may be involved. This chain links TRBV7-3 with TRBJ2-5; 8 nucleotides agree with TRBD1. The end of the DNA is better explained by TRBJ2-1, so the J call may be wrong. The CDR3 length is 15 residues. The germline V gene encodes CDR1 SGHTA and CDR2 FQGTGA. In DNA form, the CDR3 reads TGTGCCTGCAGCGCAAGGGGACAGGCCCACAATGAGCAGTTCTTC. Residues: CACSARGQAHNEQFF.

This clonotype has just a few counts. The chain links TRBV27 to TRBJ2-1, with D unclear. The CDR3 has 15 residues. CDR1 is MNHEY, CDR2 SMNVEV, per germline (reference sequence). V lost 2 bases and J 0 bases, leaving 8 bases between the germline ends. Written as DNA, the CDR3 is TGTGCCAGCAGTTTACCGGGTAGCTCCTACAATGAGCAGTTCTTC. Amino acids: CASSLPGSSYNEQFF.

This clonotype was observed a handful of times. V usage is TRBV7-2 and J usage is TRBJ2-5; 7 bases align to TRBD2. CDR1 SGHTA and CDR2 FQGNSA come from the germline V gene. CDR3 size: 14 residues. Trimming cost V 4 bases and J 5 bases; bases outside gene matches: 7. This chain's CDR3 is CASSSSLAAETQYF. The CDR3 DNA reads TGTGCCAGCAGCTCCAGTCTAGCGGCGGAGACCCAGTACTTC.

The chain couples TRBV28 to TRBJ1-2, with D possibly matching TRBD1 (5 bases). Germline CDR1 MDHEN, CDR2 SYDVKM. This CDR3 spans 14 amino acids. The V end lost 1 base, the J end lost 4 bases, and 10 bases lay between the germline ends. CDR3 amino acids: CASSLSGTGYGYTF. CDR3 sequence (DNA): TGTGCCAGCAGTTTATCAGGGACCGGCTATGGCTACACCTTC.

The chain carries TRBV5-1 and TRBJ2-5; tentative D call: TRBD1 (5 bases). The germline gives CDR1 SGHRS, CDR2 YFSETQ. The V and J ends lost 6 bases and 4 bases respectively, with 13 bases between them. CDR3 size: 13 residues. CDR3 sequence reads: CASKLGTGETQYF. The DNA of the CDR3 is TGCGCCAGCAAGTTAGGTACAGGAGAGACCCAGTACTTC.

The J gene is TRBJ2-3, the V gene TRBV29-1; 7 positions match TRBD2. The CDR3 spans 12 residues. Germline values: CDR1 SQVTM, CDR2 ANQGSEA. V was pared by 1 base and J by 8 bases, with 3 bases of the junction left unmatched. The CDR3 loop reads CSVEGGRVTQYF. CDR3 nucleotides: TGCAGCGTTGAAGGTGGGAGGGTTACGCAGTATTTT.

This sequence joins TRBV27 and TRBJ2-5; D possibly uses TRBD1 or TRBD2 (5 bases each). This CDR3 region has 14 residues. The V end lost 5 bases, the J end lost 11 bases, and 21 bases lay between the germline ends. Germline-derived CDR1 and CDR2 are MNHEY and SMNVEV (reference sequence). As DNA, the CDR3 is TGTGCCAGCAGTGCCACAAGAGGGGTGGGTGAGCAGTACTTC. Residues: CASSATRGVGEQYF.

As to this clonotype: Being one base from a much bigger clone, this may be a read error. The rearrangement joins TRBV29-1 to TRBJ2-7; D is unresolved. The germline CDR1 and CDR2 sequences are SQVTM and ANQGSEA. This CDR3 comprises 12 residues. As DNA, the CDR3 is TGCGGCGTTGAGTGGAACGGCTTCGAGCAGTACTTC. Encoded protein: CGVEWNGFEQYF.

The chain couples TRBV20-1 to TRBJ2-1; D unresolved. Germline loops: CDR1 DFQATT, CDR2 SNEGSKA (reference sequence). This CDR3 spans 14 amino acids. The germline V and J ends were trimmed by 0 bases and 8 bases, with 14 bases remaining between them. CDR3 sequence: CSARDLGSPHEQFF. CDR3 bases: TGCAGTGCTAGAGATCTCGGGTCTCCCCATGAGCAGTTCTTC.

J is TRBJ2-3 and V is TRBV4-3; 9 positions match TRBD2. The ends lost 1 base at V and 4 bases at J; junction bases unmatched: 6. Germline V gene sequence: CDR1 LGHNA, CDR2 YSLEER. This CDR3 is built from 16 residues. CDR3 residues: CASSQVGSGSPDTQYF. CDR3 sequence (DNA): TGCGCCAGCAGCCAAGTTGGTAGCGGGAGCCCAGATACGCAGTATTTT.

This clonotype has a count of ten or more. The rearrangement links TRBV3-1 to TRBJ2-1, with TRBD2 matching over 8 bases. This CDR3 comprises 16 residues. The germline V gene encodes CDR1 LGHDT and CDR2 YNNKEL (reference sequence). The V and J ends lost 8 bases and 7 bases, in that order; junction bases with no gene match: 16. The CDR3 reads CASGNEGTSHVNEQFF. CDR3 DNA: TGTGCCAGCGGTAACGAAGGGACTAGTCATGTGAATGAGCAGTTCTTC.

The CDR3 spells CASSPASGSFPGELFF. The CDR3 nucleotides read TGTGCCAGCAGCCCCGCTAGCGGGAGTTTCCCCGGGGAGCTGTTTTTT. The J gene is TRBJ2-2, the V gene TRBV4-2, with 10 bases fitting TRBD2. Unmatched junction bases numbered 8, after V lost 4 bases and J lost 6 bases. The length of the CDR3 is 16 residues. The germline V gene has CDR1 LGHNA and CDR2 YNFKEQ.

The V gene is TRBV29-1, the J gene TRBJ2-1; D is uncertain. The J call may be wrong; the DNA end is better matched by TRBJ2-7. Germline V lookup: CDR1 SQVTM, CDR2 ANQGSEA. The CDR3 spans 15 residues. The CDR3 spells CSVEVRRSPYNEQYF. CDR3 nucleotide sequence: TGCAGCGTTGAAGTCCGGCGGAGCCCCTACAATGAGCAGTACTTC.

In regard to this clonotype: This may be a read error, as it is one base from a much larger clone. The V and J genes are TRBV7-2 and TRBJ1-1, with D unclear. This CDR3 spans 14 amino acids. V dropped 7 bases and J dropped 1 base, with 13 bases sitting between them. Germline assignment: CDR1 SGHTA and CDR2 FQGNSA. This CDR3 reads CASITAPANTEAFF. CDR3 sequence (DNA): TGTGCCAGCATCACAGCTCCTGCGAACACTGAAGCTTTCTTT.